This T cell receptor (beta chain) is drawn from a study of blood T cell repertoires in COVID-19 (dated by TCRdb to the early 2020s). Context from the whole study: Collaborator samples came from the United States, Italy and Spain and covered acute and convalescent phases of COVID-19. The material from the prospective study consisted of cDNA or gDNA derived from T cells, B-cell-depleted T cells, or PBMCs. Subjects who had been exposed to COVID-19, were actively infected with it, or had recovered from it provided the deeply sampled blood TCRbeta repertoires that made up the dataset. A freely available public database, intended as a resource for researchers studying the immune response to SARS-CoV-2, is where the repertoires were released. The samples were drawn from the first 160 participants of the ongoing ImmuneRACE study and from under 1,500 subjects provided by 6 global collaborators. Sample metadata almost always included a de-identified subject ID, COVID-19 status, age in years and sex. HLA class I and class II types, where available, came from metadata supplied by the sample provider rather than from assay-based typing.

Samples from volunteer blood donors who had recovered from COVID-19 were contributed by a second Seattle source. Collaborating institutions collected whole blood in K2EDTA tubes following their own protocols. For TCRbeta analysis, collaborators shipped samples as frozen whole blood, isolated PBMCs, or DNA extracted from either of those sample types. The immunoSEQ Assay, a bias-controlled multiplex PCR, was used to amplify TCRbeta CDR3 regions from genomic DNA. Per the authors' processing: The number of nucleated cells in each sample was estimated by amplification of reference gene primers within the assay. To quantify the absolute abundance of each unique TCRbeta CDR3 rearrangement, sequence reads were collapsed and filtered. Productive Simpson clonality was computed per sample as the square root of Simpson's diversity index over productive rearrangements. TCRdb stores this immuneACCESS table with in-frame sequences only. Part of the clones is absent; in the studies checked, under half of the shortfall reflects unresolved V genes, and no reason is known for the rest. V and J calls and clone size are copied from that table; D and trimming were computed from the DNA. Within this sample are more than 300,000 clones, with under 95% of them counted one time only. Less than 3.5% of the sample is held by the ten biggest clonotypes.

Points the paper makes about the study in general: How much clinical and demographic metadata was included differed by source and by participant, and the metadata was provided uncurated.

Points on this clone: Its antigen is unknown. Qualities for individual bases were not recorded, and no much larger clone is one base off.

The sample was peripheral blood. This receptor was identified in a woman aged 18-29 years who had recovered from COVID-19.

The DNA sequence is TGCAGTACCGTCTTCGGGGTGGGCTACACCTTC. Its translation is CSTVFGVGYTF. This chain joins TRBV20-1 to TRBJ1-2; the D gene is unclear. CDR1 DFQATT and CDR2 SNEGSKA are derived from the germline V gene (reference sequence). V and J are truncated by 8 bases and 8 bases respectively, leaving an intervening sequence of 15 bases. The CDR3 runs 11 amino acids, cysteine and phenylalanine included. Only the CDR3 part of the read is kept: 33 bases, read in frame from the first base.